This TCR beta chain was retrieved from a study of cytomegalovirus exposure and HLA in healthy donors. Findings and caveats of the study: Testing in vitro showed a few CMV-associated chains specific for CMV antigens. TCR beta chains numbering some 160 were designated cytomegalovirus-associated.

Generated by immunoSEQ multiplex PCR, the TCRdb table keeps only in-frame clones and is missing some. The top ten clones hold roughly 1.2% of a sample with about 330,000 clones, about 85% of them seen once. On this clone: What it binds is not known.

The donors were part of the validation cohort of 120 subjects. That cohort was separate from the first cohort, which comprised under 700 subjects. CDR1 is MNHEY and CDR2 is SVGAGI in the germline V gene. This CDR3 spans 13 amino acids. Trimming cost V 3 bases and J 5 bases, with 10 bases left between them. The chain links TRBV6-5 to TRBJ2-5, with D hard to call. The sample was PBMCs. This TCR was recovered from a woman in her twenties or thirties in good health and CMV-seropositive. CDR3 sequence: CASSYGVRETQYF. The CDR3 nucleotides are TGTGCCAGCAGTTATGGGGTCCGTGAGACCCAGTACTTC.